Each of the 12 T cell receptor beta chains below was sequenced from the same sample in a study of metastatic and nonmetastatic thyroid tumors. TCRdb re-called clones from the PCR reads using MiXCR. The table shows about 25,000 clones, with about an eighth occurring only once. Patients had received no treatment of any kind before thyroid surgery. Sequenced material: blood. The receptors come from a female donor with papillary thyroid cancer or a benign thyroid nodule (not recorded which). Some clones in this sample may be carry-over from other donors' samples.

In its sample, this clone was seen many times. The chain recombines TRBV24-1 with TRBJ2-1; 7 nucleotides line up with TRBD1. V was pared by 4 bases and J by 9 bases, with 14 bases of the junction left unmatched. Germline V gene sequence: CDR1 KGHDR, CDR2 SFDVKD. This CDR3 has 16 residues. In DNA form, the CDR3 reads TGTGCCACCAGTGACCCCGGTAGGGGGCTCTTACCTGAGCAGTTCTTC. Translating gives CATSDPGRGLLPEQFF.

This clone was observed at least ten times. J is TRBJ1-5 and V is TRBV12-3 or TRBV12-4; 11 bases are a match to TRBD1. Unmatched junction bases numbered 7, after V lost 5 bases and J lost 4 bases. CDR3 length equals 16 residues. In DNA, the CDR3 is TGTGCCAGCAGTCCACGGGGGACAGGGGGGAATCAGCCCCAGCATTTT. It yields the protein CASSPRGTGGNQPQHF.

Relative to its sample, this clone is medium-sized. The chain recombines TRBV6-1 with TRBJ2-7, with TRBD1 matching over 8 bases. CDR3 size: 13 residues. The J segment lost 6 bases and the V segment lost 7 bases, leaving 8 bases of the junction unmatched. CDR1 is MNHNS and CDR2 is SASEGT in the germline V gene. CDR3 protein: CASKYNTGGEQYF. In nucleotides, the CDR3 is TGTGCCAGCAAATACAACACAGGGGGCGAGCAGTACTTC.

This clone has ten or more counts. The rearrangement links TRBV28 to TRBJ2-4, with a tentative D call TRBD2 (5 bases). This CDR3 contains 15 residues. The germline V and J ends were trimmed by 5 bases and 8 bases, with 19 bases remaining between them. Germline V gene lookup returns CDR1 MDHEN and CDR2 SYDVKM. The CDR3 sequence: CASSPRLSYGDIQYF. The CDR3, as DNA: TGTGCCAGCAGTCCCCGTTTGAGTTACGGGGACATTCAGTACTTC. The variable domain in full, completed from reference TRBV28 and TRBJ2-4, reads DVKVTQSSRYLVKRTGEKVFLECVQDMDHENMFWYRQDPGLGLRLIYFSYDVKMKEKGDIPEGYSVSREKKERFSLILESASTNQTSMYLCASSPRLSYGDIQYFGAGTRLSVL.

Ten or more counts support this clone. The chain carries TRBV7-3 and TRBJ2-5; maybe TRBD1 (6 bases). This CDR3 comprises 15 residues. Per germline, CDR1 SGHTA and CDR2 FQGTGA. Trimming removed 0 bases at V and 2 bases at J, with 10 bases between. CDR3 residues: CASSLTAGAQETQYF. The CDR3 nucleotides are TGTGCCAGCAGCTTAACTGCAGGGGCGCAAGAGACCCAGTACTTC.

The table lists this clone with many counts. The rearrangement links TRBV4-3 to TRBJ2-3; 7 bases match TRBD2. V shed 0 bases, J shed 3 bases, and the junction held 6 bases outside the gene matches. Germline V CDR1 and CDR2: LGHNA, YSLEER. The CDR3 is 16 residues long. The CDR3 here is CASSQDPRGGTDTQYF. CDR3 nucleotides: TGCGCCAGCAGCCAAGATCCCCGGGGAGGGACAGATACGCAGTATTTT.

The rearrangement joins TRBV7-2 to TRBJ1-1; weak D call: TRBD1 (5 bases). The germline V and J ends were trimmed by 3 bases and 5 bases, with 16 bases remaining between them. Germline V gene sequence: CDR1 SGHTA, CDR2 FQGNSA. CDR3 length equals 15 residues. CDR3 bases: TGTGCCAGCAGCTTCCCTCCCGGGCGGGGGACTGAAGCTTTCTTT. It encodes CASSFPPGRGTEAFF.

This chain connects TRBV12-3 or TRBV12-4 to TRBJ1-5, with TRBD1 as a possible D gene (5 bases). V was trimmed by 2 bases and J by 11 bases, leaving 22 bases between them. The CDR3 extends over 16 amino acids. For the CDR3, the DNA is TGTGCCAGCAGTTTAAAGTCTGGGACTATTGGTCTGGCCCAGCATTTT. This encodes CASSLKSGTIGLAQHF.

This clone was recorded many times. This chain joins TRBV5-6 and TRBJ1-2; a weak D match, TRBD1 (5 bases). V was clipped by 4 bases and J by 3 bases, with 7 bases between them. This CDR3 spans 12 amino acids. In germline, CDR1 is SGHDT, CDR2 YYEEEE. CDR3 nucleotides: TGTGCCAGCAGCCGGGACTACTATGGCTACACCTTC. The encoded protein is CASSRDYYGYTF.

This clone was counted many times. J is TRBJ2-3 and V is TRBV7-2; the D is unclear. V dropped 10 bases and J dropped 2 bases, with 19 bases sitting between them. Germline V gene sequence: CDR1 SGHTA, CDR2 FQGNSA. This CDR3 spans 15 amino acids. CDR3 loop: CATTGSLSTTDTQYF. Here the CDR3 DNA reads TGTGCCACCACCGGCAGCCTTTCAACCACAGATACGCAGTATTTT.

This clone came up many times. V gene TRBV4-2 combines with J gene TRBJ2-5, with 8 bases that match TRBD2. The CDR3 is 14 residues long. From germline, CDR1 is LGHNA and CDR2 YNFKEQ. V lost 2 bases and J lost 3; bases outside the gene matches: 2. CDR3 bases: TGTGCCAGCAGCCAAACTAGCGGCAAAGAGACCCAGTACTTC. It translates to CASSQTSGKETQYF.

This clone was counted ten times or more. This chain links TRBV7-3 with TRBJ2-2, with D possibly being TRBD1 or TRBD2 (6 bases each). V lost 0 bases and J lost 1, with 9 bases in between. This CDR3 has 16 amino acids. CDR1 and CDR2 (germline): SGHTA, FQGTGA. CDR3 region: CASSLTGGQNTGELFF. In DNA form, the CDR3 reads TGTGCCAGCAGCTTAACGGGGGGACAGAACACCGGGGAGCTGTTTTTT.